A single sample gave rise to the 26 T cell receptor beta chains below, sequenced in a study of cytomegalovirus exposure and HLA in healthy donors. Libraries were prepared by immunoSEQ multiplex PCR; TCRdb keeps only in-frame clonotypes and omits some of them. The repertoire holds 110,000 to 150,000 clones, with roughly 89% as singletons. Sequencing was done on a sample of PBMCs. These receptors came from a woman aged 18-29 years in good health and CMV-seropositive.

V usage is TRBV6-6 and J usage is TRBJ2-7, with a weak D call TRBD2 (6 bases). The CDR3 loop spans 16 amino acids. The V gene lost 6 bases and the J gene lost 2 bases, with 20 bases spanning the gap. Germline loops: CDR1 MNHNY, CDR2 SVGAGI (reference sequence). The CDR3: CASSGGRTLDTYEQYF. Here the CDR3 DNA reads TGTGCCAGCAGCGGAGGGAGGACATTGGATACCTACGAGCAGTACTTC.

In DNA form, the CDR3 reads TGTGCCAGCAGCTTATTAGGGGGCGGCACCGGGGAGCTGTTTTTT. It encodes CASSLLGGGTGELFF. V usage is TRBV7-3 and J usage is TRBJ2-2; TRBD1 agrees at 7 bases. Losses at the gene ends were 2 bases for V and 4 bases for J; bases not matched to a gene: 4. Germline V gives CDR1 SGHTA, CDR2 FQGTGA. CDR3 size: 15 residues.

The chain has TRBV7-2 and TRBJ2-7, with 8 bases lining up with TRBD1. This CDR3 is 15 amino acids long. Looked up from germline, CDR1 is SGHTA and CDR2 is FQGNSA. J was trimmed by 1 base and V by 0 bases; bases with no gene match: 2. CDR3 sequence: CASSLADRGSYEQYF. CDR3 coding DNA: TGTGCCAGCAGCTTAGCTGACAGGGGTTCCTACGAGCAGTACTTC.

The chain links TRBV7-2 to TRBJ2-7; TRBD1 aligns across 10 bases. The CDR3 spans 15 residues. Trimming removed 5 bases from V and 2 bases from J; junction bases left unmatched: 6. Germline CDR1 SGHTA, CDR2 FQGNSA. CDR3 DNA: TGTGCCAGCAGCCTTCGGACAGGGGGACCCTACGAGCAGTACTTC. Its protein product is CASSLRTGGPYEQYF. The complete variable domain, with remaining parts taken from reference TRBV7-2 and TRBJ2-7, reads GAGVSQSPSNKVTEKGKDVELRCDPISGHTALYWYRQSLGQGLEFLIYFQGNSAPDKSGLPSDRFSAERTGGSVSTLTIQRTQQEDSAVYLCASSLRTGGPYEQYFGPGTRLTVT.

The chain is built from TRBV10-3 and TRBJ1-3, with 7 nucleotides matching TRBD1. Germline assignment: CDR1 ENHRY and CDR2 SYGVKD. The ends lost 11 bases at V and 0 bases at J; junction bases unmatched: 10. The CDR3 runs 15 residues. In DNA form, the CDR3 reads TGTGCCGCCAAGGACAGGCTCATCTCTGGAAACACCATATATTTT. This encodes CAAKDRLISGNTIYF.

This chain joins TRBV6-6 and TRBJ2-3; a possible D gene is TRBD1 (5 bases). The CDR3 is made up of 14 amino acids. Trimming pared 4 bases from V and 4 bases from J, leaving 12 bases between. In germline, CDR1 is MNHNY, CDR2 SVGAGI (reference sequence). The CDR3 reads CASSWARVPDTQYF. The CDR3, as DNA: TGTGCCAGCAGTTGGGCCAGGGTTCCAGATACGCAGTATTTT.

The chain joins TRBV2 to TRBJ2-7; TRBD1 aligns across 8 bases. Germline values: CDR1 SNHLY, CDR2 FYNNEI. J gave up 3 bases and V 4 bases, and 5 bases lay outside the gene matches. The CDR3 is 14 residues long. CDR3 nucleotide sequence: TGTGCCAGCAGTGGGGCAGGGGGCGGCTACGAGCAGTACTTC. Translating it yields CASSGAGGGYEQYF.

The J gene is TRBJ1-2, the V gene TRBV7-3; TRBD1 aligns across 7 bases. V gave up 5 bases and J gave up 2 bases; unmatched junction bases: 8. Germline V CDR1 and CDR2: SGHTA, FQGTGA. This CDR3 comprises 15 residues. Written as DNA, the CDR3 is TGTGCCAGCAGCCTCTCCGGGACAGCGAACTATGGCTACACCTTC. It specifies CASSLSGTANYGYTF.

J is TRBJ1-1 and V is TRBV11-3; 7 bases are a match to TRBD1. There are 14 residues in the CDR3. The trim removed 4 bases at V and 6 bases at J, leaving 8 bases unmatched. Germline V CDR1 and CDR2: SGHNT, YENEEA. Here the CDR3 DNA reads TGTGCCAGCAGCTCCGGGACAGCCTTTGCTGAAGCTTTCTTT. It encodes CASSSGTAFAEAFF.

The chain couples TRBV4-1 to TRBJ2-5; 8 nucleotides line up with TRBD1. Germline-derived CDR1 and CDR2 are MGHRA and YSYEKL. Losses at the gene ends were 3 bases for V and 5 bases for J; bases not matched to a gene: 8. CDR3 length: 15 amino acids. CDR3 in DNA: TGCGCCAGCAGCCATCCGGACAGGGAGTTGGAGACCCAGTACTTC. Protein: CASSHPDRELETQYF.

The rearrangement joins TRBV4-1 to TRBJ2-7; tentative D call: TRBD1 (5 bases). V was clipped by 0 bases and J by 10 bases, with 19 bases between them. Germline values: CDR1 MGHRA, CDR2 YSYEKL. The CDR3 loop spans 15 amino acids. The CDR3 coding sequence is TGCGCCAGCAGCCAAGATAACCTCCCGCAGGGCCACCAGTACTTC. This gives the protein CASSQDNLPQGHQYF.

The chain is built from TRBV28 and TRBJ2-2, with 8 bases fitting TRBD2. J lost 4 bases, V lost 2 bases, and 9 bases had no gene match. Germline CDR1 is MDHEN and CDR2 is SYDVKM. This CDR3 has 17 amino acids. The CDR3 is CASSLSPGLVITGELFF. The DNA for the CDR3 is TGTGCCAGCAGTTTAAGCCCGGGACTAGTCATCACCGGGGAGCTGTTTTTT.

The chain couples TRBV9 to TRBJ2-5, with D unresolved. Trimming removed 4 bases from V and 2 bases from J, with 9 bases in between. This CDR3 is built from 13 residues. Looked up from germline, CDR1 is SGDLS and CDR2 is YYNGEE. The CDR3 spells CASSLSNQETQYF. The CDR3 DNA reads TGTGCCAGCAGCTTGTCTAATCAAGAGACCCAGTACTTC.

CDR3 loop: CASAGRGQHEQFF. CDR3 DNA: TGTGCCAGCGCCGGGCGAGGGCAGCATGAGCAGTTCTTC. This chain joins TRBV7-9 and TRBJ2-1; tentatively, D is TRBD2 (5 bases). CDR1 and CDR2 (germline): SEHNR, FQNEAQ (reference sequence). This CDR3 region has 13 residues. The V gene lost 8 bases and the J gene lost 8 bases, with 16 bases spanning the gap.

The chain is built from TRBV5-6 and TRBJ2-5; 11 bases are a match to TRBD2. The germline gives CDR1 SGHDT, CDR2 YYEEEE. There are 18 residues in the CDR3. The V and J ends lost 4 bases and 0 bases, in that order; junction bases with no gene match: 11. The CDR3 protein is CASSLLAGGLVYQETQYF. The CDR3 DNA sequence: TGTGCCAGCAGCCTTTTAGCGGGGGGGCTAGTTTACCAAGAGACCCAGTACTTC.

A single count supports this clone. DNA of the CDR3: TGTGCCTGGAGTATGGGGACTAGCTACGAGCAGTACTTC. It specifies CAWSMGTSYEQYF. The chain joins TRBV30 to TRBJ2-7; TRBD2 matches at 8 bases. This CDR3 region has 13 residues. CDR1 GTSNPN and CDR2 SVGIG come from the germline V gene (reference sequence). The V gene end was trimmed by 2 bases and the J gene end by 3 bases; junction bases not matched to a gene: 3.

The chain couples TRBV30 to TRBJ1-1; possibly TRBD1 for D (6 bases). The germline V gene encodes CDR1 GTSNPN and CDR2 SVGIG (reference sequence). V was clipped by 0 bases and J by 5 bases, with 7 bases between them. This CDR3 comprises 12 residues. CDR3 loop: CAWSVRGTEAFF. The CDR3 coding sequence is TGTGCCTGGAGTGTTAGGGGGACTGAAGCTTTCTTT.

The V and J genes are TRBV4-3 and TRBJ2-5; 10 nucleotides align to TRBD2. This CDR3 contains 20 residues. Germline V gene sequence: CDR1 LGHNA, CDR2 YSLEER. V gave up 0 bases and J gave up 0 bases; unmatched junction bases: 13. In DNA, the CDR3 is TGCGCCAGCAGCCAAGATCTCGGGGGTTCTAGCGGGGGTCACCAAGAGACCCAGTACTTC. Translated: CASSQDLGGSSGGHQETQYF.

V and J are TRBV5-1 and TRBJ2-6; D unresolved. Germline CDR1 and CDR2: SGHRS and YFSETQ. This CDR3 contains 13 residues. V lost 4 bases and J lost 2, with 4 bases in between. CDR3: CASSPAGANVLTF. CDR3 in DNA: TGCGCCAGCAGCCCCGCTGGGGCCAACGTCCTGACTTTC.

The CDR3 reads CASSPRARTFTDRARYGYTF. The CDR3 bases are TGTGCCAGCTCACCACGGGCGAGAACCTTTACGGACAGGGCTCGCTATGGCTACACCTTC. The V and J genes are TRBV18 and TRBJ1-2; 8 bases align to TRBD1. The length of the CDR3 is 20 residues. V lost 1 base and J lost 4; bases outside the gene matches: 20. The germline V gene has CDR1 KGHSH and CDR2 LQKENI.

The chain recombines TRBV19 with TRBJ1-5; possibly TRBD1 for D (6 bases). This CDR3 spans 16 amino acids. V dropped 4 bases and J dropped 8 bases, with 21 bases sitting between them. Germline V CDR1 and CDR2: LNHDA, SQIVND (reference sequence). The CDR3 nucleotides are TGTGCCAGTAGTACGCTGGCGGGGGCGCGGGTTGAGCCCCAGCATTTT. Amino acid sequence: CASSTLAGARVEPQHF.

CDR3 sequence reads: CASSTLTFRAFF. The DNA of the CDR3 is TGTGCCAGTAGTACTTTGACTTTTAGAGCTTTCTTT. The chain employs TRBV19 and TRBJ1-1; no clear D. The V end lost 4 bases, the J end lost 10 bases, and 13 bases lay between the germline ends. The CDR3 is made up of 12 amino acids. Germline lookup yields CDR1 LNHDA and CDR2 SQIVND (reference sequence).

The chain uses TRBV19 and TRBJ2-1; 8 bases match TRBD2. The CDR3 is 15 residues long. The trim removed 8 bases at V and 8 bases at J, leaving 14 bases unmatched. Germline V lookup: CDR1 LNHDA, CDR2 SQIVND (reference sequence). CDR3 sequence: CASLPNRGGLDEQFF. CDR3 coding DNA: TGTGCCAGTTTACCGAATCGGGGGGGTCTCGATGAGCAGTTCTTC.

The chain recombines TRBV7-9 with TRBJ1-1; D gene ambiguous. V was cut by 5 bases and J by 8 bases, with 9 bases left in between. Germline CDR1 is SEHNR and CDR2 is FQNEAQ (reference sequence). There are 11 residues in the CDR3. The CDR3 nucleotides are TGTGCCAGCAGCCTGCGACACGAAGCTTTCTTT. This codes for CASSLRHEAFF. The whole variable domain, remainder taken from reference TRBV7-9 and TRBJ1-1, is DTGVSQNPRHKITKRGQNVTFRCDPISEHNRLYWYRQTLGQGPEFLTYFQNEAQLEKSRLLSDRFSAERPKGSFSTLEIQRTEQGDSAMYLCASSLRHEAFFGQGTRLTVV.

The V call is TRBV13, the J call TRBJ2-7, with 12 bases lining up with TRBD2. J lost 0 bases, V lost 1 base, and 10 bases had no gene match. Germline V gives CDR1 PRHDT, CDR2 FYEKMQ (reference sequence). The CDR3 spans 19 residues. The CDR3 here is CASSLEGPSGGVSSYEQYF. The CDR3, as DNA: TGTGCCAGCAGCTTAGAGGGTCCTAGCGGGGGGGTAAGCTCCTACGAGCAGTACTTC.

The CDR3 here is CASSWGTGANYGYTF. The CDR3 DNA reads as TGTGCCAGCAGCTGGGGCACGGGAGCTAACTATGGCTACACCTTC. The chain links TRBV13 to TRBJ1-2, with a tentative D call TRBD1 (5 bases). Germline lookup yields CDR1 PRHDT and CDR2 FYEKMQ (reference sequence). V shed 4 bases and J shed 0 bases, with 12 bases lying between them. This CDR3 contains 15 residues.